The present T cell receptor (beta chain) was sequenced within a study of T cell responses to AZD1222 COVID-19 vaccine. With respect to this clone: Antigen: not known.

Between the trimmed V and J ends, which lost 0 bases and 4 bases, there was a span of 10 bases. CDR3 length equals 15 residues. Looked up from germline, CDR1 is SGHNT and CDR2 is YENEEA. Broader study findings: Scientists sampled the repertoires only once the peak T cell response had passed. Spike-wide vaccine-associated CD4 TCRs dominated at 160-218 and 743-854. Nearly half of the spike-specific TCRs reportedly recognize variant regions that carry no mutations.

Only in-frame clones appear in the TCRdb table, and some are missing; sequencing was by immunoSEQ multiplex PCR. The top ten hold around 3.6% of the sample, which has under 200,000 clones, around 94% seen once. The sequencing used peripheral blood, collected 28 days after the second dose of the MenACWY control vaccine. The V call is TRBV11-3, the J call TRBJ2-1; D remains unclear. The clonotype was recovered from an adult who received the MenACWY meningococcal vaccine as a control. The CDR3 nucleotides read TGTGCCAGCAGCTTAGAGTTCGGGCGGTACAATGAGCAGTTCTTC. It is translated as CASSLEFGRYNEQFF.